The clone carrying this TCR beta chain was counted only a few times. This sample stems from a study of blood T cell repertoires in COVID-19. In the study overall: Samples taken during acute and convalescent COVID-19 were collected in the United States, Italy and Spain. PBMCs, B-cell-depleted T cells, or T cells provided the cDNA or gDNA that made up the material.

Looked up from germline, CDR1 is KGHDR and CDR2 is SFDVKD. This CDR3 region has 16 residues. Germline trimming cut 4 bases from V and 3 bases from J; bases unmatched to any gene: 7. Seattle cases were enrolled at active infection and followed longitudinally. Authors' analysis steps: The authors estimated nucleated cell counts from reference gene primer amplification. The protocol was immunoSEQ multiplex PCR, while the TCRdb copy is restricted to in-frame clones and leaves out a portion. From that table come the V and J calls and clone size; the DNA was used to work out D and trimming. The sample has about 180,000 clones, around 83% seen once; the top ten hold approximately 8%.

This rearrangement joins TRBV24-1 to TRBJ2-2; TRBD2 matches 7 bases. The clonotype originates from a woman in her 70s with COVID-19, enrolled during active disease. Sequencing was done on a sample of peripheral blood. The CDR3 bases are TGTGCCACCAGTGACCTGGCGGGGAGGGACACCGGGGAGCTGTTTTTT. This translates into CATSDLAGRDTGELFF.